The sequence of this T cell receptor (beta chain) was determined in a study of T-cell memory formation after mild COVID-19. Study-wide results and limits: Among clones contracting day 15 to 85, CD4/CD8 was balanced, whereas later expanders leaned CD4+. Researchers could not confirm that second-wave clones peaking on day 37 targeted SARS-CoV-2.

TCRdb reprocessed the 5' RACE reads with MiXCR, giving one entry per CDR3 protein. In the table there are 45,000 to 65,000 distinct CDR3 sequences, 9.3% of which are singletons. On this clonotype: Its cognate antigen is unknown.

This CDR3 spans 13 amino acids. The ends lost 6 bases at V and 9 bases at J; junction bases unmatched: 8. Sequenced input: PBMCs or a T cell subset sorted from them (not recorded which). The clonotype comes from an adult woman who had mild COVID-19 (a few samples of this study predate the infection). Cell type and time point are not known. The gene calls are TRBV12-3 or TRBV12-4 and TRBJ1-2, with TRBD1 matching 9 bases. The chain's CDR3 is CASSPGTGIRYTF. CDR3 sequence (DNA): TGTGCCAGCAGCCCCGGGACAGGGATTCGCTACACCTTC.